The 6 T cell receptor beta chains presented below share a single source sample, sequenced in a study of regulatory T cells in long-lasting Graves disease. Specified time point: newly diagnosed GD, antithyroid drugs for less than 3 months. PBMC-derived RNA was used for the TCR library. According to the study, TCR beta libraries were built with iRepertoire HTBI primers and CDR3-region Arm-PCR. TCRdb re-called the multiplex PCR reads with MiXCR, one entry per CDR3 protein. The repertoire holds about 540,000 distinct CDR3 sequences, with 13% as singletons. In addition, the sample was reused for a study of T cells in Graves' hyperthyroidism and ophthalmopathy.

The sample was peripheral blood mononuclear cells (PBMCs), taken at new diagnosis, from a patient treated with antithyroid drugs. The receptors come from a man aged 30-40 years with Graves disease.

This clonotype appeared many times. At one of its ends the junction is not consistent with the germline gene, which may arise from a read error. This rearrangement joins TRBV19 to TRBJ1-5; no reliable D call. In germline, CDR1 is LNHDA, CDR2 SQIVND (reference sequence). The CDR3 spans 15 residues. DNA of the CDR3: TGTGCCAGCAGTACTGGGCGTTCAAGCAATCAGCCCCAGCATTTT. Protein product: CASSTGRSSNQPQHF.

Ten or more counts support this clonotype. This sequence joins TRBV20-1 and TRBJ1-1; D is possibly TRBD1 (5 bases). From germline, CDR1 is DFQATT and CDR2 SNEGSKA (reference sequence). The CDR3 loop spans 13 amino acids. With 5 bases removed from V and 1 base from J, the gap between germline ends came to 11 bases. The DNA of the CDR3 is TGCAGTGCTCGGGGCCAGCCGAACACTGAAGCTTTCTTT. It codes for CSARGQPNTEAFF.

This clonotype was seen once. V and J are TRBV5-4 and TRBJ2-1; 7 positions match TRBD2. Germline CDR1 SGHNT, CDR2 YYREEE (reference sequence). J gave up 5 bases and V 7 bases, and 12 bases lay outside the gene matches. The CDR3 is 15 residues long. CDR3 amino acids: CASRSGGSWDNEQFF. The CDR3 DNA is TGTGCCAGCCGCTCAGGCGGGAGTTGGGACAATGAGCAGTTCTTC.

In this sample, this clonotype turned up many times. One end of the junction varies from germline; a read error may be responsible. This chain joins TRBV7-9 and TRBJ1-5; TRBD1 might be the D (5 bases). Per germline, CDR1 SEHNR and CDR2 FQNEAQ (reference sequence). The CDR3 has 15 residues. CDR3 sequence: CASSIAQGPNQPQHF. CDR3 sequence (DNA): TGTGCCAGCAGCATAGCCCAGGGTCCGAATCAGCCCCAGCATTTT.

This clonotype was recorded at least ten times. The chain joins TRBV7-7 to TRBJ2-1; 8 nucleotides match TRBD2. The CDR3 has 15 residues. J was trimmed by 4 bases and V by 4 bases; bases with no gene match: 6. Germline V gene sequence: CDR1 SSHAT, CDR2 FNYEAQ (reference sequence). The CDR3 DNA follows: TGTGCCAGCAGCTCCACGGCGGGAGGATACAATGAGCAGTTCTTC. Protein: CASSSTAGGYNEQFF.

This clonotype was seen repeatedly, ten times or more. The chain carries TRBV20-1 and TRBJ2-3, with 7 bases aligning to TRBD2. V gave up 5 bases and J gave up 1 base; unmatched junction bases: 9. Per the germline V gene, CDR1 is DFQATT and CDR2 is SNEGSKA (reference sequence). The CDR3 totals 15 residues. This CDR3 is CSADVREFGTDTQYF. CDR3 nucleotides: TGCAGTGCTGACGTGCGGGAGTTCGGCACAGATACGCAGTATTTT.